This passage covers 20 T cell receptor beta chains from one sample sequenced in a study of cytomegalovirus exposure and HLA in healthy donors. Primers: 60 Vbeta forward and 13 Jbeta reverse. Only in-frame clones appear in the TCRdb table, and some are missing; sequencing was by immunoSEQ multiplex PCR. Of about 220,000 clones listed, about 80% are singletons. The sequenced sample was PBMCs. The receptors derive from a man younger than 35 in good health and CMV-seronegative.

Here the CDR3 reads CASRPGQGLNTQFF. CDR3 DNA: TGTGCCAGCAGGCCGGGACAGGGTCTTAACACGCAGTTCTTC. The chain is built from TRBV6-1 and TRBJ2-1, with 9 nucleotides matching TRBD1. V shed 6 bases, J shed 12 bases, and the junction held 12 bases outside the gene matches. The length of the CDR3 is 14 residues. The germline CDR1 and CDR2 sequences are MNHNS and SASEGT.

The chain carries TRBV9 and TRBJ2-5, with a tentative D call TRBD1 (5 bases). Trimming shortened V by 0 bases and J by 2 bases, and 8 bases separated the two germline ends. The CDR3 is 14 amino acids. From germline, CDR1 is SGDLS and CDR2 YYNGEE. The CDR3 DNA reads TGTGCCAGCAGCGTAGGGCAGGGACAAGAGACCCAGTACTTC. It codes for CASSVGQGQETQYF.

The V call is TRBV6-1, the J call TRBJ2-7; 8 nucleotides agree with TRBD1. This CDR3 region has 17 residues. Per germline, CDR1 MNHNS and CDR2 SASEGT. J was trimmed by 1 base and V by 2 bases; bases with no gene match: 10. The CDR3 loop is CASSEWGDRGASYEQYF. CDR3 sequence (DNA): TGTGCCAGCAGTGAATGGGGTGACAGGGGTGCTTCCTACGAGCAGTACTTC.

The chain is built from TRBV28 and TRBJ1-1, with D possibly being TRBD1 (5 bases). This CDR3 contains 14 residues. Germline CDR1 and CDR2: MDHEN and SYDVKM. V lost 7 bases to trimming and J lost 3 bases, with 15 bases between them. The CDR3 loop reads CASMMVGGDTEAFF. The CDR3 DNA reads as TGTGCCAGCATGATGGTTGGGGGGGACACTGAAGCTTTCTTT.

This clone was found once. The chain joins TRBV6-6 to TRBJ2-2; TRBD2 is a possible D gene (7 bases). Germline V gives CDR1 MNHNY, CDR2 SVGAGI (reference sequence). With 4 bases removed from V and 7 bases from J, the gap between germline ends came to 16 bases. There are 15 residues in the CDR3. This CDR3 reads CASSSAGGRGGELFF. Written as DNA, the CDR3 is TGTGCCAGCAGTTCTGCCGGGGGGCGAGGCGGGGAGCTGTTTTTT.

This chain joins TRBV28 and TRBJ2-7; D is perhaps TRBD2 (5 bases). The CDR3 contains 15 residues. V lost 6 bases and J lost 4, with 19 bases in between. Germline V gene sequence: CDR1 MDHEN, CDR2 SYDVKM. CDR3 in DNA: TGTGCCAGCAGCAAGGAGCGGAATCGGAATTACGAGCAGTACTTC. Translated, it gives CASSKERNRNYEQYF.

This clone showed up just once. V usage is TRBV29-1 and J usage is TRBJ2-2; 12 nucleotides line up with TRBD1. Germline V lookup: CDR1 SQVTM, CDR2 ANQGSEA. V shed 6 bases, J shed 6 bases, and the junction held 2 bases outside the gene matches. The CDR3 covers 13 residues. The CDR3 DNA sequence: TGCAGCGTCCGGGACAGGGGGCCCGGGGAGCTGTTTTTT. Amino acids: CSVRDRGPGELFF.

This chain connects TRBV10-3 to TRBJ2-7; 9 nucleotides match TRBD1. Germline trimming cut 6 bases from V and 7 bases from J; bases unmatched to any gene: 7. Germline assignment: CDR1 ENHRY and CDR2 SYGVKD. The CDR3 covers 13 residues. CDR3 loop: CAIRDRGLGEQYF. CDR3 nucleotide sequence: TGTGCCATCAGGGACAGGGGTCTCGGGGAGCAGTACTTC.

The chain links TRBV14 to TRBJ2-2, with a possible D match to TRBD1 (6 bases). The CDR3 extends over 17 amino acids. CDR1 is SGHDN, CDR2 FVKESK, per germline. V lost 3 bases, J lost 5 bases, and 19 bases lay in between. The CDR3 DNA follows: TGTGCCAGCAGCCACTCACGGCAGGGGTGGAGGACCGGGGAGCTGTTTTTT. Translated, it gives CASSHSRQGWRTGELFF.

This chain connects TRBV5-4 to TRBJ2-1; 11 bases line up with TRBD2. Germline values: CDR1 SGHNT, CDR2 YYREEE (reference sequence). V dropped 4 bases and J dropped 9; count of bases not matched to a gene: 6. The length of the CDR3 is 14 residues. CDR3 in DNA: TGTGCCAGCAGCATACCGGGACTAGCGGTTGAGCAGTTCTTC. Amino acid sequence: CASSIPGLAVEQFF.

The CDR3 reads CASSQDVSAGLNIQYF. The CDR3 nucleotides read TGCGCCAGCAGCCAAGACGTATCGGCGGGTTTGAACATTCAGTACTTC. The chain joins TRBV4-1 to TRBJ2-4; TRBD2 is a possible D gene (5 bases). Germline lookup yields CDR1 MGHRA and CDR2 YSYEKL. This CDR3 region has 16 residues. V was trimmed by 0 bases and J by 7 bases, leaving 16 bases between them.

The chain recombines TRBV7-6 with TRBJ2-1; 8 positions match TRBD2. Germline loops: CDR1 SGHVS, CDR2 FNYEAQ. J lost 8 bases, V lost 8 bases, and 8 bases had no gene match. The CDR3 runs 13 residues. The CDR3 loop reads CASDAGGVHEQFF. The CDR3 DNA follows: TGTGCCAGCGATGCGGGAGGAGTTCATGAGCAGTTCTTC.

About this clone itself: Mismatch with germline at one junction end may stem from a read error. The chain links TRBV7-7 to TRBJ1-3; D is ambiguous. The CDR3 contains 13 residues. From germline, CDR1 is SSHAT and CDR2 FNYEAQ (reference sequence). For the CDR3, the DNA is TGTGCTAGCAGCTTAGATACTGGAAACACCATATATTTT. It codes for CASSLDTGNTIYF. Supplemented by reference TRBV7-7 and TRBJ1-3, the full variable domain reads GAGVSQSPRYKVTKRGQDVTLRCDPISSHATLYWYQQALGQGPEFLTYFNYEAQPDKSGLPSDRFSAERPEGSISTLTIQRTEQRDSAMYRCASSLDTGNTIYFGEGSWLTVV.

The genes are TRBV30 and TRBJ2-7; 8 bases align to TRBD1. The CDR3 has 13 amino acids. Looked up from germline, CDR1 is GTSNPN and CDR2 is SVGIG (reference sequence). With 1 base clipped from V and 9 bases from J, the junction kept 8 bases outside the gene matches. The CDR3 protein is CAWSDNSQGVQYF. As DNA, the CDR3 is TGTGCCTGGAGTGACAACTCACAGGGGGTGCAGTACTTC.

The J gene is TRBJ2-5, the V gene TRBV10-3; 9 bases align to TRBD2. Germline values: CDR1 ENHRY, CDR2 SYGVKD. The CDR3 runs 13 residues. V shed 5 bases, J shed 4 bases, and the junction held 2 bases outside the gene matches. The CDR3 reads CAISPTSGETQYF. CDR3 nucleotides: TGTGCCATCAGTCCGACTAGCGGAGAGACCCAGTACTTC.

The chain employs TRBV2 and TRBJ2-7, with 10 bases lining up with TRBD2. Germline trimming cut 2 bases from V and 5 bases from J; bases unmatched to any gene: 6. CDR1 and CDR2 (germline): SNHLY, FYNNEI. The CDR3 contains 15 residues. CDR3 sequence (DNA): TGTGCCAGCAGTGAAAGCGGGAGGGCCCATAACGAGCAGTACTTC. Protein: CASSESGRAHNEQYF.

The chain joins TRBV5-1 to TRBJ2-2; TRBD2 matches 8 bases. This CDR3 region has 15 residues. Trimming at V came to 0 bases and at J to 3 bases, leaving 1 base not matched to a gene. Germline CDR1 is SGHRS and CDR2 is YFSETQ. This CDR3 is CASSLAGGDTGELFF. The CDR3, as DNA: TGCGCCAGCAGCTTGGCGGGAGGGGACACCGGGGAGCTGTTTTTT.

This clone has only a few counts. V usage is TRBV27 and J usage is TRBJ1-1, with a weak D call TRBD1 (6 bases). With 4 bases removed from V and 1 base from J, the gap between germline ends came to 10 bases. The length of the CDR3 is 14 residues. Germline CDR1 is MNHEY and CDR2 is SMNVEV (reference sequence). The CDR3 region is CASSSGTRNTEAFF. The CDR3 nucleotides read TGTGCCAGCAGTTCGGGGACAAGGAACACTGAAGCTTTCTTT.

The chain combines TRBV28 with TRBJ1-1, with D possibly TRBD1 on 6 matching bases. CDR3 length equals 15 residues. V was cut by 7 bases and J by 1 base, with 16 bases left in between. CDR1 is MDHEN, CDR2 SYDVKM, per germline. The CDR3 reads CASIPYRVGNTEAFF. The CDR3 DNA follows: TGTGCCAGCATTCCCTACAGGGTAGGGAACACTGAAGCTTTCTTT.

This clone was observed a single time. The chain carries TRBV7-9 and TRBJ2-3; the D is unclear. The CDR3 runs 12 residues. The germline V gene encodes CDR1 SEHNR and CDR2 FQNEAQ (reference sequence). Deletions cut 0 bases from V and 4 bases from J, with 2 bases between. The CDR3 region is CASSLAADTQYF. The CDR3 DNA sequence: TGTGCCAGCAGCTTAGCCGCAGATACGCAGTATTTT.